A single sample is the source of the 11 T cell receptor beta chains below, sequenced in a study of cytomegalovirus exposure and HLA in healthy donors (dated by TCRdb to about 2017). Receptors were amplified or captured by the immunoSEQ multiplex PCR assay. A mixture of 60 forward primers for TCR Vbeta segments and 13 reverse primers for TCR Jbeta segments was used in the multiplex PCR. Held by TCRdb, this immuneACCESS table contains in-frame sequences only and omits some clones. Under half of the omission traces to an unresolved V gene where checked; the cause of the rest is unknown. For this sample the table gives 150,000 to 200,000 clones, of which roughly 80% were detected only once. Jointly, the top ten make up about 1.4% of the sample. The sample was PBMCs. Receptors were obtained from a woman aged 25 to 39 in good health and CMV-seronegative.

The V call is TRBV10-3, the J call TRBJ1-2; D may be TRBD1 (5 bases). The CDR3 extends over 13 amino acids. Germline V gene sequence: CDR1 ENHRY, CDR2 SYGVKD. V shed 0 bases and J shed 6 bases, with 8 bases lying between them. In DNA form, the CDR3 reads TGTGCCATCAGTGAGTCTGGGGGGGATGGCTACACCTTC. This encodes CAISESGGDGYTF.

This clone is a singleton in its sample. This chain uses TRBV5-1 with TRBJ1-1; no reliable D call. The CDR3 runs 15 residues. V shed 1 base and J shed 1 base, with 11 bases lying between them. Germline assignment: CDR1 SGHRS and CDR2 YFSETQ. As DNA, the CDR3 is TGCGCCAGCAGCTTGAATAACGGTCGGAACACTGAAGCTTTCTTT. The encoded protein is CASSLNNGRNTEAFF.

As DNA, the CDR3 is TGTGCCAGCAGCTTGCGGACAGGTGCCTACAATGAGCAGTTCTTC. It translates to CASSLRTGAYNEQFF. The gene calls are TRBV5-4 and TRBJ2-1; 7 bases line up with TRBD1. This CDR3 has 15 residues. V lost 1 base to trimming and J lost 2 bases; unmatched junction nucleotides: 3. CDR1 is SGHNT, CDR2 YYREEE, per germline (reference sequence).

The J gene is TRBJ2-3, the V gene TRBV6-1; no firm D call. The V end lost 2 bases, the J end lost 7 bases, and 7 bases lay between the germline ends. The CDR3 sequence is 12 residues long. The germline V gene has CDR1 MNHNS and CDR2 SASEGT. The CDR3 protein is CASSETAYTQYF. The CDR3 region has the DNA TGTGCCAGCAGTGAAACTGCTTATACGCAGTATTTT.

For this clone: The identical CDR3 is also encoded by other nucleotide sequences in the sample. The chain employs TRBV7-9 and TRBJ2-1; 7 nucleotides match TRBD1. From germline, CDR1 is SEHNR and CDR2 FQNEAQ (reference sequence). V lost 5 bases and J lost 5; bases outside the gene matches: 3. The CDR3 has 13 residues. The CDR3 bases are TGTGCCAGCAGCCGGGGACAGAACAATGAGCAGTTCTTC. Protein: CASSRGQNNEQFF.

A single count supports this clone. The chain joins TRBV2 to TRBJ2-3; no definite D call. The CDR3 is made up of 11 amino acids. V lost 8 bases to trimming and J lost 2 bases, with 5 bases between them. Germline loops: CDR1 SNHLY, CDR2 FYNNEI. This chain's CDR3 is CASHTTDTQYF. The CDR3 DNA follows: TGTGCCAGCCACACCACAGATACGCAGTATTTT. The whole variable domain, filled in from reference TRBV2 and TRBJ2-3, reads EPEVTQTPSHQVTQMGQEVILRCVPISNHLYFYWYRQILGQKVEFLVSFYNNEISEKSEIFDDQFSVERPDGSNFTLKIRSTKLEDSAMYFCASHTTDTQYFGPGTRLTVL.

The rearrangement joins TRBV11-2 to TRBJ2-1, with 11 bases aligning to TRBD2. The CDR3 runs to 14 residues. V lost 5 bases, J lost 12 bases, and 9 bases stayed unmatched. In germline, CDR1 is SGHAT, CDR2 FQNNGV. CDR3 amino acids: CASSTGTSGRGQFF. CDR3 nucleotide sequence: TGTGCCAGCAGCACCGGGACTAGCGGTCGGGGGCAGTTCTTC.

The rearrangement links TRBV20-1 to TRBJ1-1, with D perhaps matching TRBD1 (5 bases). The V gene lost 3 bases and the J gene lost 11 bases, with 13 bases spanning the gap. This CDR3 has 11 amino acids. Germline values: CDR1 DFQATT, CDR2 SNEGSKA (reference sequence). The CDR3 region has the DNA TGCAGTGCTAGCCCCCAGGGAAGGGCTTTCTTT. Residues: CSASPQGRAFF.

This chain joins TRBV11-1 and TRBJ2-3, with TRBD2 matching over 7 bases. The CDR3 sequence is 17 residues long. The V gene's germline CDR1 is SGHAT and CDR2 FQDESV (reference sequence). V lost 5 bases to trimming and J lost 5 bases; unmatched junction nucleotides: 16. The CDR3, as DNA: TGTGCCAGCAGCAAGCCCGGGACTAATAATCGAAAAGATACGCAGTATTTT. Translated, it gives CASSKPGTNNRKDTQYF. Combining the CDR3 with reference TRBV11-1 and TRBJ2-3 gives the whole variable domain EAEVAQSPRYKITEKSQAVAFWCDPISGHATLYWYRQILGQGPELLVQFQDESVVDDSQLPKDRFSAERLKGVDSTLKIQPAELGDSAMYLCASSKPGTNNRKDTQYFGPGTRLTVL.

The chain employs TRBV5-4 and TRBJ2-3, with 10 bases that match TRBD2. Per the germline V gene, CDR1 is SGHNT and CDR2 is YYREEE (reference sequence). The CDR3 length is 15 residues. V lost 5 bases to trimming and J lost 0 bases; unmatched junction nucleotides: 3. The CDR3 loop is CASRSGGVSTDTQYF. The DNA of the CDR3 is TGTGCCAGCAGGAGCGGGGGGGTGAGCACAGATACGCAGTATTTT.

The chain is built from TRBV19 and TRBJ2-2, with a tentative D call TRBD1 (6 bases). The CDR3 loop spans 14 amino acids. The V end was cut by 8 bases, the J end by 0 bases, with 10 bases between. Germline V lookup: CDR1 LNHDA, CDR2 SQIVND (reference sequence). CDR3 DNA sequence: TGTGCCAGTTCGACAGGACCGAACACCGGGGAGCTGTTTTTT. Its protein product is CASSTGPNTGELFF. The full variable domain, its missing parts supplied by reference TRBV19 and TRBJ2-2, is DGGITQSPKYLFRKEGQNVTLSCEQNLNHDAMYWYRQDPGQGLRLIYYSQIVNDFQKGDIAEGYSVSREKKESFPLTVTSAQKNPTAFYLCASSTGPNTGELFFGEGSRLTVL.